The sequence of this TCR beta chain was determined in a study of cytomegalovirus exposure and HLA in healthy donors. Study as a whole: Around 80 million unique TCR sequences came from HLA-typed donors in an early release.

V dropped 7 bases and J dropped 3; count of bases not matched to a gene: 12. Germline assignment: CDR1 SGHTA and CDR2 FQGNSA. CDR3 length: 16 residues. A word on this clone: Antigen specificity is unknown.

The study ran its PCR with 60 Vbeta and 13 Jbeta primers. TCRdb's table, derived via immunoSEQ multiplex PCR, lists solely in-frame clones and lacks some. The sample includes about 89,000 clones, approximately 81% of them seen just once. Findings and caveats of the study: One variant, a missense change in DCLRE1C, was linked in a later analysis to TCR beta V- and J-gene trimming.

Healthy bone marrow donors made up the cohort. The source of this sequence is a man aged 35-49 years in good health and CMV-seropositive. The chain is built from TRBV7-2 and TRBJ2-3, with 8 positions matching TRBD1. Material: PBMCs. CDR3 loop: CASTSRTGRGTDTQYF. In DNA, the CDR3 is TGTGCCAGCACCTCGAGGACAGGGAGAGGGACAGATACGCAGTATTTT.